Listed here are 18 T cell receptor beta chains from one sample, sequenced in a study of T cells in Graves' hyperthyroidism and ophthalmopathy. It was RNA transcripts that yielded the amplified TCR beta CDR3 regions. Carried out on the TCR CDR3, a first-round RT-PCR used the HTBI primer set. One entry per CDR3 protein results from TCRdb running MiXCR on the multiplex PCR reads. This table has hundreds of thousands of distinct CDR3 sequences, roughly 20% appearing once. Sample: blood. Receptor source: a young man with Graves' ophthalmopathy.

The J gene is TRBJ2-2, the V gene TRBV2; D is possibly TRBD1 (5 bases). The germline gives CDR1 SNHLY, CDR2 FYNNEI. V was trimmed by 6 bases and J by 6 bases, leaving 11 bases between them. The CDR3 is made up of 13 amino acids. CDR3 nucleotide sequence: TGTGCCAGCAGGGGTGACAGTGCCGGGGAGCTGTTTTTT. It specifies CASRGDSAGELFF. Looking up the rest from reference TRBV2 and TRBJ2-2 gives the full variable domain: EPEVTQTPSHQVTQMGQEVILRCVPISNHLYFYWYRQILGQKVEFLVSFYNNEISEKSEIFDDQFSVERPDGSNFTLKIRSTKLEDSAMYFCASRGDSAGELFFGEGSRLTVL.

V and J are TRBV7-6 and TRBJ2-3; 10 bases fit TRBD1. Per the germline V gene, CDR1 is SGHVS and CDR2 is FNYEAQ. CDR3 length: 21 amino acids. Germline trimming cut 0 bases from V and 1 base from J; bases unmatched to any gene: 16. CDR3 DNA sequence: TGTGCCAGCAGCTTAGCCCTTTCCCCCGGGACAGGGGAGGCGGGCACAGATACGCAGTATTTT. Its translation is CASSLALSPGTGEAGTDTQYF.

This clonotype was counted between two and nine times. Here the CDR3 reads CASSLEAISNQPQHF. Written as DNA, the CDR3 is TGTGCCAGCAGCTTAGAGGCAATTAGCAATCAGCCCCAGCATTTT. V is TRBV7-2 and J is TRBJ1-5; D is unresolved. Germline-derived CDR1 and CDR2 are SGHTA and FQGNSA. CDR3 size: 15 residues. Deletions cut 1 base from V and 0 bases from J, with 7 bases between.

The chain uses TRBV5-6 and TRBJ2-5; D is perhaps TRBD1 (6 bases). There are 13 residues in the CDR3. Trimming took off 4 bases at V and 5 bases at J, with 12 bases between the two ends. Germline assignment: CDR1 SGHDT and CDR2 YYEEEE. CDR3 loop: CASSRRGWETQYF. The CDR3 nucleotides are TGTGCCAGCAGCCGCAGGGGATGGGAGACCCAGTACTTC. The whole variable domain, filled in from reference TRBV5-6 and TRBJ2-5, reads DAGVTQSPTHLIKTRGQQVTLRCSPKSGHDTVSWYQQALGQGPQFIFQYYEEEERQRGNFPDRFSGHQFPNYSSELNVNALLLGDSALYLCASSRRGWETQYFGPGTRLLVL.

On this clonotype: Possible read error: a much larger clone is one base away. The chain joins TRBV20-1 to TRBJ2-5; the match to TRBD2 covers 11 bases. CDR3 length: 15 residues. Per germline, CDR1 DFQATT and CDR2 SNEGSKA (reference sequence). The CDR3 sequence is CSATGGSGRGEAQYF. CDR3 coding DNA: TGCAGTGCTACCGGGGGTAGCGGGAGGGGAGAGGCCCAGTACTTC.

With regard to this clonotype: This clone may be a read error of a much larger clone one base away. The chain joins TRBV6-1 to TRBJ1-2, with unresolved D. Germline V gene sequence: CDR1 MNHNS, CDR2 SASEGT. V was trimmed by 6 bases and J by 8 bases, leaving 22 bases between them. There are 15 residues in the CDR3. The CDR3: CASRLDGPPGGGYTF. Here the CDR3 DNA reads TGTGCCAGCAGATTGGACGGACCACCTGGCGGAGGCTACACCTTC.

In its sample, this clonotype was seen many times. This chain joins TRBV13 and TRBJ2-7, with TRBD2 identical over 7 bases. The CDR3 runs to 14 residues. Looked up from germline, CDR1 is PRHDT and CDR2 is FYEKMQ (reference sequence). V was pared by 5 bases and J by 2 bases, with 6 bases of the junction left unmatched. The CDR3, as DNA: TGTGCCAGCAGCACCACCGGGACTACCTACGAGCAGTACTTC. Protein sequence: CASSTTGTTYEQYF.

Details on this clonotype: Since the CDR3 does not end with the conserved phenylalanine or tryptophan, this likely comes from a read error. This chain links TRBV6-1 with TRBJ1-1; D gene ambiguous. Trimming removed 5 bases at V and 2 bases at J, with 6 bases between. Per germline, CDR1 MNHNS and CDR2 SASEGT. The CDR3 spans 12 residues. The CDR3 bases are TGTGCCAGCAGTCCCCTAAACACTGAAGCTTTCTCT. Its translation is CASSPLNTEAFS.

This clonotype was recorded only once. The chain has TRBV6-2 or TRBV6-3 and TRBJ1-1; no reliable D call. Trimming shortened V by 8 bases and J by 6 bases, and 16 bases separated the two germline ends. Germline assignment: CDR1 MNHEY and CDR2 SVGEGT. The CDR3 runs to 13 residues. The CDR3, as DNA: TGTGCCAGCTCCTCAAGGAGCTGGGCTGAAGCTTTCTTT. It is translated as CASSSRSWAEAFF.

This clonotype has only a few counts. The chain links TRBV9 to TRBJ1-1, with 9 bases aligning to TRBD1. CDR1 is SGDLS and CDR2 is YYNGEE in the germline V gene. The CDR3 is 15 residues long. V shed 3 bases and J 0 bases; nucleotides not matched to a gene: 3. The CDR3 here is CASSAGQGMNTEAFF. The CDR3 DNA reads as TGTGCCAGCAGCGCGGGACAGGGCATGAACACTGAAGCTTTCTTT.

The gene calls are TRBV20-1 and TRBJ1-5; 8 bases are a match to TRBD1. The trim removed 5 bases at V and 5 bases at J, leaving 2 bases unmatched. CDR1 and CDR2 (germline): DFQATT, SNEGSKA (reference sequence). CDR3 size: 12 residues. This CDR3 reads CSASTGDQPQHF. CDR3 nucleotide sequence: TGCAGTGCTTCGACAGGGGATCAGCCCCAGCATTTT.

The chain recombines TRBV5-5 with TRBJ2-7; TRBD2 aligns across 7 bases. The CDR3 has 15 residues. The ends lost 5 bases at V and 3 bases at J; junction bases unmatched: 11. Germline CDR1 SGHKS, CDR2 YYEKEE (reference sequence). The CDR3: CASSAGGPSGYEQYF. In DNA form, the CDR3 reads TGTGCCAGCAGTGCAGGAGGTCCTAGCGGCTACGAGCAGTACTTC. Drawing the rest from reference TRBV5-5 and TRBJ2-7, the complete variable domain is DAGVTQSPTHLIKTRGQQVTLRCSPISGHKSVSWYQQVLGQGPQFIFQYYEKEERGRGNFPDRFSARQFPNYSSELNVNALLLGDSALYLCASSAGGPSGYEQYFGPGTRLTVT.

The chain employs TRBV4-1 and TRBJ2-3, with D unresolved. V shed 5 bases and J shed 0 bases, with 9 bases lying between them. CDR3 length: 14 residues. The germline V gene has CDR1 MGHRA and CDR2 YSYEKL. This CDR3 reads CASSDKRSTDTQYF. The CDR3 coding sequence is TGCGCCAGCAGCGATAAGCGCAGCACAGATACGCAGTATTTT.

This chain uses TRBV5-1 with TRBJ2-3, with D possibly TRBD1 on 5 matching bases. Germline lookup yields CDR1 SGHRS and CDR2 YFSETQ. This CDR3 region has 17 residues. Trimming left V 6 bases short and J 0 bases short, with 20 bases between. The CDR3 loop is CASKFVPDRPSTDTQYF. In DNA form, the CDR3 reads TGCGCCAGCAAATTTGTTCCTGACAGACCTAGCACAGATACGCAGTATTTT.

This clonotype occurred a few times. Written as DNA, the CDR3 is TGTGCCAGCAGCTCTCTGCAGCAGGATACGCAGTATTTT. It codes for CASSSLQQDTQYF. The chain is built from TRBV7-9 and TRBJ2-3; no reliable D call. The V gene's germline CDR1 is SEHNR and CDR2 FQNEAQ (reference sequence). The CDR3 contains 13 residues. The ends were cut back, 4 bases at V and 6 bases at J, with 11 bases in the middle.

In this sample, this clonotype turned up many times. The rearrangement joins TRBV7-3 to TRBJ2-3, with 11 positions matching TRBD2. The germline CDR1 and CDR2 sequences are SGHTA and FQGTGA. V lost 1 base and J lost 5; bases outside the gene matches: 11. There are 18 residues in the CDR3. The DNA of the CDR3 is TGTGCCAGCAGCTTAAAGGCTAAGACTAGCGGGAAGGAAGATACGCAGTATTTT. Its protein product is CASSLKAKTSGKEDTQYF.

V is TRBV5-1 and J is TRBJ2-1; 7 bases fit TRBD2. CDR1 is SGHRS, CDR2 YFSETQ, per germline. The length of the CDR3 is 13 residues. V lost 0 bases, J lost 8 bases, and 2 bases stayed unmatched. CDR3 DNA sequence: TGCGCCAGCAGCTTGGGGGGGGGATATGAGCAGTTCTTC. It is translated as CASSLGGGYEQFF.

The V and J genes are TRBV9 and TRBJ1-4; possibly TRBD1 for D (6 bases). The CDR3 runs to 16 residues. Trimming removed 3 bases from V and 5 bases from J, with 17 bases in between. Looked up from germline, CDR1 is SGDLS and CDR2 is YYNGEE. CDR3 in DNA: TGTGCCAGCAGCGAGGGGGGTACGGCTCAGAATGAAAAACTGTTTTTT. Protein: CASSEGGTAQNEKLFF. Together with reference TRBV9 and TRBJ1-4, the CDR3 gives the full variable domain: DSGVTQTPKHLITATGQRVTLRCSPRSGDLSVYWYQQSLDQGLQFLIQYYNGEERAKGNILERFSAQQFPDLHSELNLSSLELGDSALYFCASSEGGTAQNEKLFFGSGTQLSVL.